Shown below are 4 T cell receptor beta chains from a single sample sequenced in a study of blood T cell repertoires in COVID-19. Clones were sequenced by immunoSEQ multiplex PCR, and TCRdb holds only the in-frame ones, with some missing. The sample contains about 160,000 clones, about four fifths of which appear only once. Specimen: PBMCs or T cells enriched from blood (not recorded which). These receptors originate from a woman aged 60-75 years who had recovered from COVID-19.

V gene TRBV30 combines with J gene TRBJ1-4; D might be TRBD1 (5 bases). The V gene lost 3 bases and the J gene lost 0 bases, with 5 bases spanning the gap. Germline CDR1 and CDR2: GTSNPN and SVGIG (reference sequence). The CDR3 extends over 13 amino acids. CDR3 loop: CAWRQATNEKLFF. The CDR3 coding sequence is TGTGCCTGGAGACAGGCAACTAATGAAAAACTGTTTTTT.

The chain carries TRBV7-3 and TRBJ2-1; TRBD1 might be the D (5 bases). CDR1 is SGHTA and CDR2 is FQGTGA in the germline V gene. Trimming removed 3 bases at V and 7 bases at J, with 10 bases between. The CDR3 runs 13 residues. CDR3 DNA sequence: TGTGCCAGCAGCTTTAGGGGTTCAAATGAGCAGTTCTTC. Amino acids: CASSFRGSNEQFF.

The chain combines TRBV19 with TRBJ1-6; weak D call: TRBD1 (6 bases). The CDR3 sequence is 15 residues long. Trimming removed 3 bases at V and 4 bases at J, with 10 bases between. CDR1 LNHDA and CDR2 SQIVND come from the germline V gene (reference sequence). This CDR3 reads CASSMWGTYNSPLHF. The CDR3 coding sequence is TGTGCCAGTAGTATGTGGGGGACATATAATTCACCCCTCCACTTT.

The chain carries TRBV5-8 and TRBJ1-5, with D perhaps matching TRBD1 (6 bases). V was trimmed by 4 bases and J by 0 bases, leaving 8 bases between them. Germline V gene data show CDR1 as SGHTS and CDR2 as YDEGEE. The CDR3 totals 14 residues. CDR3 bases: TGTGCCAGCAGCGAGGGACATAGCAATCAGCCCCAGCATTTT. As protein: CASSEGHSNQPQHF.